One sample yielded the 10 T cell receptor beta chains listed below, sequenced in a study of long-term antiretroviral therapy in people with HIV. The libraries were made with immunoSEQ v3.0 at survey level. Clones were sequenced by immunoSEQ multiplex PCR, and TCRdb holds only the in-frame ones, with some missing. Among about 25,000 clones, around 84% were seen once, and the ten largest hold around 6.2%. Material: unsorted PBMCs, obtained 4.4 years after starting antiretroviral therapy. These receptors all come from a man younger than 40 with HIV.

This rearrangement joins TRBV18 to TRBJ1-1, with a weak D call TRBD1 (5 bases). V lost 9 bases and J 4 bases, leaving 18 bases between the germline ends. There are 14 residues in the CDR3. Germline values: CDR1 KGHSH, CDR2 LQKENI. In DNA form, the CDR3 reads TGTGCCAGTTCCCAGGGCTCCGTCCTCACTGAAGCTTTCTTT. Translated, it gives CASSQGSVLTEAFF.

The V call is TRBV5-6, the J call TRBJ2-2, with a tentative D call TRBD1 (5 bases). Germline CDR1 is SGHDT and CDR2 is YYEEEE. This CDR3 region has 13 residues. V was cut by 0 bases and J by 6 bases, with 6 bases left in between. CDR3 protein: CASSLVGAGELFF. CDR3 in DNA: TGTGCCAGCAGCTTGGTAGGGGCCGGGGAGCTGTTTTTT.

The CDR3 sequence: CASSLERWGGYTEAFF. CDR3 DNA sequence: TGTGCCAGCAGCTTAGAACGGTGGGGCGGGTACACTGAAGCTTTCTTT. The genes are TRBV11-2 and TRBJ1-1, with a tentative D call TRBD1 (5 bases). The CDR3 sequence is 16 residues long. V was shortened by 0 bases and J by 3 bases, with 14 bases between the two germline ends. CDR1 and CDR2 (germline): SGHAT, FQNNGV.

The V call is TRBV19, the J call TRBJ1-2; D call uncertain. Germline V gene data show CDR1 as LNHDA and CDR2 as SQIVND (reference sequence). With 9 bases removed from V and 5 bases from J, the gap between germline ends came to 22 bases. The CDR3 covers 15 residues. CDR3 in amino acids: CASLGREKRGYGYTF. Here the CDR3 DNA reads TGTGCCAGCCTCGGGAGGGAGAAAAGAGGTTATGGCTACACCTTC. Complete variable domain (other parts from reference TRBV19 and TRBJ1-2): DGGITQSPKYLFRKEGQNVTLSCEQNLNHDAMYWYRQDPGQGLRLIYYSQIVNDFQKGDIAEGYSVSREKKESFPLTVTSAQKNPTAFYLCASLGREKRGYGYTFGSGTRLTVV.

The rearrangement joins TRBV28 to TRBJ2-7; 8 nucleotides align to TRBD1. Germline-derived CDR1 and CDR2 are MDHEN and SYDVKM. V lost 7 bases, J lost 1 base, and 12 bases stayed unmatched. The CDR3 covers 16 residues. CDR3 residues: CASTQRDRSPSYEQYF. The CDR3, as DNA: TGTGCCAGCACCCAAAGGGACAGGAGCCCATCCTACGAGCAGTACTTC.

The CDR3 DNA reads as TGTGCCAGCAGCCATATGAACACTGAAGCTTTCTTT. This encodes CASSHMNTEAFF. This chain links TRBV13 with TRBJ1-1; D is uncertain. Trimming cost V 5 bases and J 0 bases, with 4 bases left between them. Germline CDR1 reads PRHDT; CDR2 reads FYEKMQ (reference sequence). CDR3 length: 12 residues.

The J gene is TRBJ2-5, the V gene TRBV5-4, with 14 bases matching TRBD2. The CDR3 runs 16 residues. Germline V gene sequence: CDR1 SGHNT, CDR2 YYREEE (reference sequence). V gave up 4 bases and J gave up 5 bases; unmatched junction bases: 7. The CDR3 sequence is CASSTGLAGVTETQYF. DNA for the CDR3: TGTGCCAGCAGCACGGGACTAGCGGGAGTAACGGAGACCCAGTACTTC.

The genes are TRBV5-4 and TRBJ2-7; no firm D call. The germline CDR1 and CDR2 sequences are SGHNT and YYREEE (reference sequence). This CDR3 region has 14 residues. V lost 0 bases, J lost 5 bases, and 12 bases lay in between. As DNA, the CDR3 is TGTGCCAGCAGCTTGGAAGGGTTGGTGCACGAGCAGTACTTC. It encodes CASSLEGLVHEQYF.

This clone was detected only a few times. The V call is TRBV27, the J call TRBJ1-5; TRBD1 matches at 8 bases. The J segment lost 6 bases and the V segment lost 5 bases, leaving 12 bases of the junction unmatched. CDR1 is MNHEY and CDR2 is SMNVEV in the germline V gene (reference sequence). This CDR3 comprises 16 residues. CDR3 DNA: TGTGCCAGCAGTCCGTCCGGGACAGGTGCCTCTCAGCCCCAGCATTTT. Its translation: CASSPSGTGASQPQHF.

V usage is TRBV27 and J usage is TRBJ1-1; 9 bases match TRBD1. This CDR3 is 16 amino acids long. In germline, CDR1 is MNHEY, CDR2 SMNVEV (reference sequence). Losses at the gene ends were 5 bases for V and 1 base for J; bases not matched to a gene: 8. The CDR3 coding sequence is TGTGCCAGCAGTCCCCTGGACAGGGGAGCGAACACTGAAGCTTTCTTT. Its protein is CASSPLDRGANTEAFF.